This T cell receptor (beta chain) stems from a study of blood T cell repertoires in COVID-19. Germline V gene sequence: CDR1 SGHTA, CDR2 FQGNSA. Unmatched junction bases numbered 5, after V lost 2 bases and J lost 5 bases. The CDR3 spans 15 residues. Measured with immunoSEQ multiplex PCR; TCRdb has only the in-frame clones, and not every one. The table lists around 47,000 clones, nearly 90% of them singletons. This chain joins TRBV7-2 and TRBJ2-1, with 8 bases fitting TRBD2. The specimen sequenced was peripheral blood. The sequence was obtained from an elderly man with active or convalescent COVID-19. DNA of the CDR3: TGTGCCAGCAGCTTAAGGAGCGGGGGCCACAATGAGCAGTTCTTC. As protein: CASSLRSGGHNEQFF. Together with reference TRBV7-2 and TRBJ2-1, the CDR3 gives the full variable domain: GAGVSQSPSNKVTEKGKDVELRCDPISGHTALYWYRQSLGQGLEFLIYFQGNSAPDKSGLPSDRFSAERTGGSVSTLTIQRTQQEDSAVYLCASSLRSGGHNEQFFGPGTRLTVL.